A single sample is the source of the 30 T cell receptor beta chains below, sequenced in a study of T cell changes during pregnancy in multiple sclerosis. Data came from immunoSEQ multiplex PCR; TCRdb stores just in-frame clones and leaves some out. The data contain around 62,000 clones, roughly 87% of them singletons. The material was peripheral blood, obtained in the first trimester of pregnancy. Every receptor here comes from a female donor with multiple sclerosis, enrolled in a pregnancy study.

CDR3 sequence reads: CAWALRQGGYGYTF. For the CDR3, the DNA is TGTGCCTGGGCCCTCAGACAGGGCGGCTATGGCTACACCTTC. V and J are TRBV30 and TRBJ1-2; the match to TRBD1 covers 7 bases. V trimming: 5 bases; J trimming: 4 bases; junction bases outside the gene matches: 10. This CDR3 is built from 14 residues. Germline V lookup: CDR1 GTSNPN, CDR2 SVGIG (reference sequence).

V is TRBV19 and J is TRBJ1-6; no clear D. The germline V and J ends were trimmed by 5 bases and 6 bases, with 14 bases remaining between them. Germline V gives CDR1 LNHDA, CDR2 SQIVND (reference sequence). CDR3 length: 15 amino acids. CDR3 sequence (DNA): TGTGCCAGTAGTGAATTTACCTACTTTAATTCACCCCTCCACTTT. Its translation is CASSEFTYFNSPLHF.

This chain joins TRBV7-9 and TRBJ2-3, with 7 bases that match TRBD2. After removal of 8 bases from V and 10 bases from J, the junction contained 15 bases not matched to a gene. The CDR3 sequence is 14 residues long. Germline V gene data show CDR1 as SEHNR and CDR2 as FQNEAQ (reference sequence). CDR3 in amino acids: CASPVLGTNLPQYF. The CDR3 DNA is TGTGCCAGCCCCGTTTTGGGGACTAACTTACCGCAGTATTTT.

The chain links TRBV7-2 to TRBJ2-7; 9 bases are shared with TRBD1. The germline CDR1 and CDR2 sequences are SGHTA and FQGNSA. The CDR3 has 14 residues. V shed 6 bases and J 5 bases; nucleotides not matched to a gene: 8. CDR3 residues: CASSWTGASDEQYF. DNA for the CDR3: TGTGCCAGCAGTTGGACAGGGGCGTCGGACGAGCAGTACTTC. Combining the CDR3 with reference TRBV7-2 and TRBJ2-7 gives the whole variable domain GAGVSQSPSNKVTEKGKDVELRCDPISGHTALYWYRQSLGQGLEFLIYFQGNSAPDKSGLPSDRFSAERTGGSVSTLTIQRTQQEDSAVYLCASSWTGASDEQYFGPGTRLTVT.

The J gene is TRBJ1-1, the V gene TRBV19; 8 nucleotides agree with TRBD1. V lost 9 bases to trimming and J lost 4 bases; unmatched junction nucleotides: 7. The V gene's germline CDR1 is LNHDA and CDR2 SQIVND (reference sequence). The CDR3 consists of 13 residues. The CDR3: CASRVTGGTEAFF. The DNA of the CDR3 is TGTGCCAGCAGGGTCACAGGGGGCACTGAAGCTTTCTTT.

This chain links TRBV6-6 with TRBJ2-3, with 12 nucleotides matching TRBD2. Germline CDR1 and CDR2: MNHNY and SVGAGI (reference sequence). This CDR3 contains 16 residues. After removal of 6 bases from V and 2 bases from J, the junction contained 6 bases not matched to a gene. This chain's CDR3 is CASSGRLAGDTDTQYF. CDR3 DNA: TGTGCCAGCAGCGGACGACTAGCGGGGGACACAGATACGCAGTATTTT.

The chain carries TRBV18 and TRBJ2-7; TRBD1 matches 9 bases. This CDR3 has 16 amino acids. V lost 4 bases, J lost 0 bases, and 7 bases stayed unmatched. Germline CDR1 is KGHSH and CDR2 is LQKENI. CDR3 region: CASSRAGTGFSYEQYF. CDR3 nucleotide sequence: TGTGCCAGCTCACGAGCCGGGACAGGGTTCTCCTACGAGCAGTACTTC.

This chain joins TRBV11-2 and TRBJ2-1, with TRBD2 identical over 13 bases. The CDR3 covers 14 residues. V gave up 4 bases and J gave up 7 bases; unmatched junction bases: 1. Germline CDR1 reads SGHAT; CDR2 reads FQNNGV. CDR3 bases: TGTGCCAGCAGCTCACTAGCGGGAGGGAATGAGCAGTTCTTC. This gives the protein CASSSLAGGNEQFF.

The count of this clone is one. The chain uses TRBV7-2 and TRBJ1-2; D may be TRBD1 (5 bases). There are 14 residues in the CDR3. CDR1 is SGHTA, CDR2 FQGNSA, per germline. V lost 5 bases to trimming and J lost 4 bases, with 14 bases between them. In DNA form, the CDR3 reads TGTGCCAGCAGCAGGGGAATGGGGGGCTATGGCTACACCTTC. This codes for CASSRGMGGYGYTF.

The genes are TRBV27 and TRBJ1-5; 9 bases map to TRBD1. CDR1 is MNHEY, CDR2 SMNVEV, per germline (reference sequence). The V segment lost 8 bases and the J segment 6 bases; nucleotides outside the gene matches: 5. The CDR3 spans 13 residues. CDR3 in amino acids: CASRDRVSQPQHF. The CDR3 coding sequence is TGTGCCAGCCGGGACAGGGTATCTCAGCCCCAGCATTTT.

The V gene is TRBV4-3, the J gene TRBJ1-3; 7 nucleotides align to TRBD1. This CDR3 region has 16 residues. Germline lookup yields CDR1 LGHNA and CDR2 YSLEER. V lost 2 bases and J lost 4; bases outside the gene matches: 8. The CDR3 loop reads CASSQRGQLMGNTIYF. Here the CDR3 DNA reads TGCGCCAGCAGCCAACGGGGACAGTTAATGGGAAACACCATATATTTT.

The chain has TRBV7-8 and TRBJ1-1; TRBD1 matches at 7 bases. The CDR3 covers 13 residues. Germline lookup yields CDR1 SGHVS and CDR2 FQNEAQ. J gave up 5 bases and V 5 bases, and 5 bases lay outside the gene matches. In DNA, the CDR3 is TGTGCCAGCAGCCCCGGACAGGAAACTGAAGCTTTCTTT. It codes for CASSPGQETEAFF.

The chain links TRBV29-1 to TRBJ2-1; 7 bases agree with TRBD1. The CDR3 runs to 14 residues. J gave up 1 base and V 6 bases, and 6 bases lay outside the gene matches. The germline V gene has CDR1 SQVTM and CDR2 ANQGSEA. CDR3 in amino acids: CSVATGLSYNEQFF. For the CDR3, the DNA is TGCAGCGTCGCGACAGGGTTATCCTACAATGAGCAGTTCTTC.

The J gene is TRBJ1-1, the V gene TRBV5-1; D is unresolved. The V end lost 0 bases, the J end lost 4 bases, and 19 bases lay between the germline ends. The germline gives CDR1 SGHRS, CDR2 YFSETQ. This CDR3 contains 17 residues. CDR3 DNA sequence: TGCGCCAGCAGCTTGGCCGGTTTCGGGGAAGGAAGCACTGAAGCTTTCTTT. Translation: CASSLAGFGEGSTEAFF.

There are a few counts of this clone. V gene TRBV6-6 combines with J gene TRBJ1-2, with D hard to call. Trimming left V 6 bases short and J 1 base short, with 9 bases between. Germline assignment: CDR1 MNHNY and CDR2 SVGAGI (reference sequence). The CDR3 contains 13 residues. The CDR3 sequence: CASSPGINYGYTF. CDR3 DNA: TGTGCCAGCAGCCCCGGGATTAACTATGGCTACACCTTC.

The V gene is TRBV18, the J gene TRBJ1-2, with D uncertain. The CDR3 covers 12 residues. The V gene's germline CDR1 is KGHSH and CDR2 LQKENI. V gave up 8 bases and J gave up 2 bases, with 9 bases separating them. The CDR3 DNA is TGTGCCAGCAGCGGGGTAAACTATGGCTACACCTTC. This encodes CASSGVNYGYTF.

The V and J genes are TRBV19 and TRBJ1-5; weak D call: TRBD1 (6 bases). Germline CDR1 and CDR2: LNHDA and SQIVND (reference sequence). CDR3 length: 15 residues. The ends were cut back, 4 bases at V and 2 bases at J, with 12 bases in the middle. For the CDR3, the DNA is TGTGCCAGTAGTAGGGGGGGCTTTGGCAATCAGCCCCAGCATTTT. Protein: CASSRGGFGNQPQHF.

This clone came up once. This chain joins TRBV10-1 and TRBJ2-2; 8 nucleotides agree with TRBD2. The trim removed 10 bases at V and 3 bases at J, leaving 7 bases unmatched. In germline, CDR1 is WNHNN, CDR2 SYGVQD (reference sequence). CDR3 length equals 14 residues. CDR3 sequence: CAKPGGLDTGELFF. The DNA of the CDR3 is TGCGCCAAACCGGGGGGGCTGGACACCGGGGAGCTGTTTTTT.

The rearrangement joins TRBV29-1 to TRBJ2-7; 10 bases agree with TRBD1. CDR1 is SQVTM, CDR2 ANQGSEA, per germline. V was pared by 6 bases and J by 7 bases, with 9 bases of the junction left unmatched. There are 13 residues in the CDR3. DNA of the CDR3: TGCAGCGTGGACAGGGGGAGTGGTTGGGAGCAGTACTTC. It specifies CSVDRGSGWEQYF.

The chain uses TRBV7-2 and TRBJ2-1; 9 bases map to TRBD2. This CDR3 has 17 residues. Unmatched junction bases numbered 6, after V lost 2 bases and J lost 1 base. The germline gives CDR1 SGHTA, CDR2 FQGNSA. The CDR3 DNA reads TGTGCCAGCAGCTTAAGGGGGACTAGCCTTTCCTACAATGAGCAGTTCTTC. It codes for CASSLRGTSLSYNEQFF.

This clone was seen more than once but under ten times. The rearrangement joins TRBV6-1 to TRBJ1-2, with D unclear. Trimming cost V 0 bases and J 4 bases, with 12 bases left between them. Germline values: CDR1 MNHNS, CDR2 SASEGT. This CDR3 is 15 amino acids long. The CDR3 region is CASSEADRTSYGYTF. The CDR3 DNA reads TGTGCCAGCAGTGAAGCGGATCGGACTTCCTATGGCTACACCTTC.

This chain joins TRBV9 and TRBJ1-1; D ambiguous. Trimming took 1 base from V and 1 from J, leaving 5 bases between them. Germline V CDR1 and CDR2: SGDLS, YYNGEE. The CDR3 loop spans 13 amino acids. CDR3 sequence reads: CASSVTGNTEAFF. CDR3 DNA: TGTGCCAGCAGCGTAACCGGGAACACTGAAGCTTTCTTT.

The chain has TRBV19 and TRBJ1-5; 12 bases fit TRBD1. Germline CDR1 LNHDA, CDR2 SQIVND (reference sequence). J lost 6 bases, V lost 1 base, and 4 bases had no gene match. The CDR3 is 16 amino acids. CDR3 bases: TGTGCCAGTAGTATAGGCCGGGACAGGGGGCGTCAGCCCCAGCATTTT. It codes for CASSIGRDRGRQPQHF.

The chain is built from TRBV5-6 and TRBJ2-7; a weak D match, TRBD2 (7 bases). The V and J ends lost 6 bases and 2 bases respectively, with 18 bases between them. CDR3 length equals 15 residues. Germline values: CDR1 SGHDT, CDR2 YYEEEE. The CDR3: CASTRGGGRAYEQYF. As DNA, the CDR3 is TGTGCCAGCACCCGAGGGGGGGGAAGGGCCTACGAGCAGTACTTC.

A word on this clone: Relative to the germline gene, one junction end is altered; a read error may explain this. The gene calls are TRBV27 and TRBJ1-1; D remains ambiguous. From germline, CDR1 is MNHEY and CDR2 SMNVEV (reference sequence). This CDR3 comprises 15 residues. CDR3 coding DNA: TGTGCCAGCAGTTTCCTCCAGGCCGGGAACCCTGAAGCTTTCTTT. It specifies CASSFLQAGNPEAFF.

The chain recombines TRBV5-1 with TRBJ2-3; 7 nucleotides align to TRBD2. Germline CDR1 SGHRS, CDR2 YFSETQ. The CDR3 extends over 15 amino acids. The J segment lost 0 bases and the V segment lost 0 bases, leaving 1 base of the junction unmatched. CDR3 region: CASSLDSGSTDTQYF. DNA of the CDR3: TGCGCCAGCAGCTTGGATAGCGGGAGCACAGATACGCAGTATTTT.

The chain links TRBV18 to TRBJ1-1, with D possibly TRBD1 on 6 matching bases. The V end was cut by 5 bases, the J end by 5 bases, with 21 bases between. From germline, CDR1 is KGHSH and CDR2 LQKENI. This CDR3 comprises 16 residues. CDR3 region: CASSSLGTKGGTEAFF. CDR3 nucleotide sequence: TGTGCCAGCTCAAGCCTCGGGACAAAGGGGGGGACTGAAGCTTTCTTT.

The rearrangement uses TRBV9 and TRBJ2-3; possible D gene TRBD2, 5 bases. This CDR3 spans 15 amino acids. Germline V gives CDR1 SGDLS, CDR2 YYNGEE. Trimming pared 0 bases from V and 2 bases from J, leaving 10 bases between. The CDR3 spells CASSVANGLTDTQYF. The CDR3 region has the DNA TGTGCCAGCAGCGTAGCTAATGGACTCACAGATACGCAGTATTTT.

CDR3 amino acids: CASSLEAGGVNEQFF. CDR3 in DNA: TGTGCCAGCAGCTTAGAGGCGGGAGGGGTCAATGAGCAGTTCTTC. This chain uses TRBV7-2 with TRBJ2-1; 9 positions agree with TRBD2. The ends lost 1 base at V and 6 bases at J; junction bases unmatched: 4. Germline V gene sequence: CDR1 SGHTA, CDR2 FQGNSA. The CDR3 runs 15 residues.

V and J are TRBV30 and TRBJ2-7; D unclear. Per the germline V gene, CDR1 is GTSNPN and CDR2 is SVGIG (reference sequence). With 4 bases removed from V and 1 base from J, the gap between germline ends came to 17 bases. The CDR3 has 15 amino acids. The CDR3 here is CAWIPSTERSYEQYF. The CDR3 region has the DNA TGTGCCTGGATACCGTCGACTGAGAGATCCTACGAGCAGTACTTC.